This entry features one T cell receptor (beta chain) sequence. Its cognate antigen is unknown. The read ends 3 residues shy of where the CDR3 ends; the end is completed using the germline J gene. The sample comes from a study of T cell clonality in common variable immunodeficiency. General observations from the study: In common variable immunodeficiency, TCR beta chains reportedly carried fewer deletions and N-nucleotide insertions.

Heparinized whole blood, roughly 5 to 8.5 ml, came from each donor. Germline-derived CDR1 and CDR2 are SGHTA and FQGNSA. The V segment lost 5 bases and the J segment 5 bases; nucleotides outside the gene matches: 6. This CDR3 is 15 amino acids long. The repertoire was sequenced with immunoSEQ multiplex PCR; TCRdb's copy has only in-frame clones and lacks some. The data show around 81,000 clones, with none appearing a single time. The V call is TRBV7-2, the J call TRBJ2-5; 12 bases align to TRBD2. The sample taken for sequencing was peripheral blood mononuclear cells. This sequence originates from a person aged 18 to 75 in good health. The DNA read from the CDR3 is TGTGCCAGCAGCCCGGGACTAGCGGGTTGGGAGACC. Translation gives CASSPGLAGWET. The CDR3 in full is CASSPGLAGWETQYF.